This T cell receptor beta chain originates from a study of cytomegalovirus exposure and HLA in healthy donors. Overall study findings and caveats: In vitro work confirmed that a few CMV-associated chains recognize CMV antigens. Reportedly, fewer N-insertions than the 666-donor mean appeared in an Asian-associated ancestry cluster in a later analysis.

Notes on this clone: The antigen remains unidentified.

PCR primers comprised 60 Vbeta and 13 Jbeta primers. In the original processing: A later analysis tallied approximately 87 million unique TCR beta chains, approximately 10 million of them shared. Generated by immunoSEQ multiplex PCR, the TCRdb table keeps only in-frame clones and is missing some. V, J and clone size derive from that table, while D and trimming were established from the DNA sequence. The sample contains some 90,000 clones, about two thirds of which appear only once. Input material: PBMCs. This receptor was identified in a man aged 60 to 75 in good health and CMV-seronegative.

The DNA of the CDR3 is TGTGCCAGCAGCGCTCGGACACCCCTAGGCAAAAACATTCAGTACTTC. Translation: CASSARTPLGKNIQYF. The V and J genes are TRBV2 and TRBJ2-4; D might be TRBD1 (5 bases). CDR1 and CDR2 from the germline V gene are SNHLY and FYNNEI. The length of the CDR3 is 16 residues. The V gene lost 6 bases and the J gene lost 3 bases, with 18 bases spanning the gap. The variable domain in full, completed from reference TRBV2 and TRBJ2-4, reads EPEVTQTPSHQVTQMGQEVILRCVPISNHLYFYWYRQILGQKVEFLVSFYNNEISEKSEIFDDQFSVERPDGSNFTLKIRSTKLEDSAMYFCASSARTPLGKNIQYFGAGTRLSVL.